Below are 7 T cell receptor beta chains sequenced from a single sample in a study of T-cell reconstitution after alpha-beta-depleted transplantation in children. For TCRbeta, the library was prepared with unique molecular identifiers. TCRdb used MiXCR to reprocess the PCR reads, holding one entry per CDR3 protein. Of approximately 200,000 distinct CDR3 sequences in the sample, 13% to 15% were seen once. The sample consisted of PBMCs from the stem cell graft donor, taken from the stem cell graft. The receptors were gathered from a human donor who donated a stem cell graft to a child with acute lymphoblastic leukemia.

This clonotype appeared many times. The chain is built from TRBV7-2 and TRBJ2-7, with 7 bases identical to TRBD1. CDR1 SGHTA and CDR2 FQGNSA come from the germline V gene. V was clipped by 5 bases and J by 0 bases; unmatched bases: 4. CDR3 length: 14 residues. CDR3 DNA sequence: TGTGCCAGCAGCCCCGACAGGGACTCCTACGAGCAGTACTTC. This codes for CASSPDRDSYEQYF.

This chain joins TRBV7-2 and TRBJ2-1, with 7 bases lining up with TRBD2. Trimming cost V 0 bases and J 2 bases; bases outside gene matches: 4. This CDR3 spans 16 amino acids. Germline CDR1 reads SGHTA; CDR2 reads FQGNSA. The CDR3 spells CASSLARTRAYNEQFF. CDR3 DNA: TGTGCCAGCAGCTTAGCGAGGACTAGAGCCTACAATGAGCAGTTCTTC.

The CDR3 region has the DNA TGTGCCAGCAGCTTTACTCTGCAGGAGACCCAGTACTTC. Its translation is CASSFTLQETQYF. The rearrangement links TRBV7-2 to TRBJ2-5; D remains unclear. V was cut by 3 bases and J by 5 bases, with 10 bases left in between. Germline V gene lookup returns CDR1 SGHTA and CDR2 FQGNSA. The CDR3 covers 13 residues.

This clonotype was seen only once. A much larger clone lies one base from this, so it may be a read error. The gene calls are TRBV7-9 and TRBJ2-3, with D possibly matching TRBD2 (5 bases). Germline CDR1 reads SEHNR; CDR2 reads FQNEAQ (reference sequence). The CDR3 covers 12 residues. The V end was cut by 6 bases, the J end by 14 bases, with 18 bases between. In DNA, the CDR3 is TGTGCCAGCAGTACCGGACTTTCCCAGCGGTATTTT. Translation: CASSTGLSQRYF.

This clonotype was detected ten times or more. The CDR3 region has the DNA TGTGCCAGCAGCCAAGACGAGGAGGGTAGCATCTGGAATGAGCAGTTCTTC. Translation: CASSQDEEGSIWNEQFF. The chain recombines TRBV3-1 with TRBJ2-1, with a weak D call TRBD2 (6 bases). The CDR3 is made up of 17 amino acids. Germline CDR1 reads LGHDT; CDR2 reads YNNKEL (reference sequence). V lost 0 bases and J 7 bases, leaving 19 bases between the germline ends.

This clonotype was recorded at least ten times. The chain has TRBV28 and TRBJ1-1, with 7 positions matching TRBD1. The germline V gene encodes CDR1 MDHEN and CDR2 SYDVKM. The trim removed 4 bases at V and 6 bases at J, leaving 2 bases unmatched. This CDR3 contains 12 residues. The CDR3 protein is CASSYQGAEAFF. The CDR3 DNA reads TGTGCCAGCAGTTATCAGGGGGCTGAAGCTTTCTTT.

There are many counts of this clonotype. The rearrangement links TRBV5-1 to TRBJ2-7; 7 bases are shared with TRBD1. With V trimmed by 3 bases and J by 2 bases, 5 bases remained unmatched. This CDR3 has 14 residues. Germline V gives CDR1 SGHRS, CDR2 YFSETQ. CDR3 sequence: CASSYRDRAYEQYF. CDR3 DNA: TGCGCCAGCAGCTATAGAGACAGGGCCTACGAGCAGTACTTC.